The 20 T cell receptor beta chains below all came from one sample that was sequenced in a study of T cells in Graves' hyperthyroidism and ophthalmopathy. RNA transcripts gave rise to amplified TCR beta CDR3 regions. RT-PCR in the first round (using the HTBI primer set) targeted the TCR CDR3. TCRdb called the multiplex PCR reads again in MiXCR, with one record for every CDR3 protein. The data contain about 590,000 distinct CDR3 sequences, approximately 14% of them singletons. The specimen sequenced was blood. These receptors came from a woman under 40 with Graves' hyperthyroidism.

This clonotype came up a few times. The chain uses TRBV6-2 or TRBV6-3 and TRBJ2-5; 7 bases agree with TRBD2. The CDR3 contains 15 residues. Trimming cost V 6 bases and J 0 bases; bases outside gene matches: 7. CDR1 is MNHEY, CDR2 SVGEGT, per germline. For the CDR3, the DNA is TGTGCCAGCAGACCCCCCGGGGGGTACCAAGAGACCCAGTACTTC. Its protein is CASRPPGGYQETQYF.

On this clonotype itself: Possible read error: a much larger clone is one base away. This chain connects TRBV15 to TRBJ1-5; no clear D gene. Per germline, CDR1 LNHNV and CDR2 YYDKDF (reference sequence). This CDR3 is 14 amino acids long. The CDR3 loop reads CATSRDREDQSQHF. In nucleotides, the CDR3 is TGTGCCACCAGCAGAGATCGAGAGGATCAGTCCCAGCATTTT.

This clonotype has ten or more counts. The chain couples TRBV4-2 to TRBJ2-7, with 10 bases matching TRBD1. Losses at the gene ends were 4 bases for V and 5 bases for J; bases not matched to a gene: 5. The CDR3 totals 14 residues. Looked up from germline, CDR1 is LGHNA and CDR2 is YNFKEQ. CDR3: CASSPGQGFNEQYF. The CDR3 nucleotides are TGTGCCAGCAGCCCGGGACAGGGGTTCAACGAGCAGTACTTC.

The chain combines TRBV19 with TRBJ2-1; 13 bases map to TRBD2. There are 18 residues in the CDR3. V shed 7 bases and J 0 bases; nucleotides not matched to a gene: 9. Germline V lookup: CDR1 LNHDA, CDR2 SQIVND (reference sequence). CDR3 coding DNA: TGTGCCAGTACCCCGGGGACTAGCGGGACTAGCTCCTACAATGAGCAGTTCTTC. Its translation: CASTPGTSGTSSYNEQFF.

To note about this clonotype: A far larger clone is one base from this, pointing to a likely read error. The chain couples TRBV11-2 to TRBJ2-7; D not certain. This CDR3 region has 12 residues. In germline, CDR1 is SGHAT, CDR2 FQNNGV. The DNA of the CDR3 is TGTGCCCGCAGCTTAGATGTTTACGAGCAGTACTTC. It encodes CARSLDVYEQYF.

The table lists this clonotype with many counts. This chain joins TRBV6-2 or TRBV6-3 and TRBJ2-5, with 9 bases lining up with TRBD2. Germline CDR1 is MNHEY and CDR2 is SVGEGT. The CDR3 length is 14 residues. Trimming removed 2 bases from V and 5 bases from J; junction bases left unmatched: 3. DNA for the CDR3: TGTGCCAGCAGTTACCTAGCGGGATTCGAGACCCAGTACTTC. This translates into CASSYLAGFETQYF.

In DNA, the CDR3 is TGTGCCAGCAGCTTAACCCTAGCGGGGGAAGATACGCAGTATTTT. This sequence encodes CASSLTLAGEDTQYF. J is TRBJ2-3 and V is TRBV11-2; 10 nucleotides line up with TRBD2. Trimming cost V 2 bases and J 5 bases; bases outside gene matches: 4. This CDR3 is built from 15 residues. Germline CDR1 reads SGHAT; CDR2 reads FQNNGV.

This clonotype was observed a few times. Given a much more abundant clone one base away, this may be a read error. The genes are TRBV30 and TRBJ1-2; possible D gene TRBD1, 5 bases. Per the germline V gene, CDR1 is GTSNPN and CDR2 is SVGIG (reference sequence). This CDR3 has 15 residues. CDR3 nucleotides: TGTGCCTGGAGTCTTCCCGGACATGAGGGCTATGGCCACACCTTC. This encodes CAWSLPGHEGYGHTF.

Ten or more counts support this clonotype. The chain employs TRBV20-1 and TRBJ2-1, with TRBD2 identical over 7 bases. The germline CDR1 and CDR2 sequences are DFQATT and SNEGSKA (reference sequence). The CDR3 loop spans 15 amino acids. V shed 4 bases, J shed 4 bases, and the junction held 10 bases outside the gene matches. The CDR3 nucleotides are TGCAGTGCTAAGTCGTCTAGCGGACATTACAATGAGCAGTTCTTC. This codes for CSAKSSSGHYNEQFF.

The gene calls are TRBV6-4 and TRBJ2-3; D remains unclear. CDR1 and CDR2 (germline): MRHNA, SNTAGT. With 2 bases removed from V and 2 bases from J, the gap between germline ends came to 14 bases. The CDR3 runs to 16 residues. CDR3 loop: CASSDGWRILTDTQYF. In nucleotides, the CDR3 is TGTGCCAGCAGTGACGGGTGGCGTATCCTCACAGATACGCAGTATTTT.

Details on this clonotype: Mismatch with germline at one junction end may stem from a read error. V usage is TRBV30 and J usage is TRBJ1-1; weak D call: TRBD1 (5 bases). This CDR3 has 15 amino acids. Germline V CDR1 and CDR2: GTSNPN, SVGIG (reference sequence). This CDR3 reads CARSWDPGLNTEAFF. The CDR3 region has the DNA TGTGCCCGGAGTTGGGACCCCGGACTGAACACTGAAGCTTTCTTT. The whole variable domain, remainder taken from reference TRBV30 and TRBJ1-1, is SQTIHQWPATLVQPVGSPLSLECTVEGTSNPNLYWYRQAAGRGLQLLFYSVGIGQISSEVPQNLSASRPQDRQFILSSKKLLLSDSGFYLCARSWDPGLNTEAFFGQGTRLTVV.

The V gene is TRBV7-6, the J gene TRBJ1-2, with D possibly matching TRBD1 (6 bases). The CDR3 runs to 13 residues. Germline CDR1 SGHVS, CDR2 FNYEAQ. The germline V and J ends were trimmed by 3 bases and 4 bases, with 9 bases remaining between them. In DNA form, the CDR3 reads TGTGCCAGCAGCTTCAACAGGGTCTATGGCTACACCTTC. Protein: CASSFNRVYGYTF. Variable domain in full (rest from reference TRBV7-6 and TRBJ1-2): GAGVSQSPRYKVTKRGQDVALRCDPISGHVSLYWYRQALGQGPEFLTYFNYEAQQDKSGLPNDRFSAERPEGSISTLTIQRTEQRDSAMYRCASSFNRVYGYTFGSGTRLTVV.

This clonotype was seen repeatedly, ten times or more. The V and J genes are TRBV3-1 and TRBJ2-2; D might be TRBD2 (6 bases). Trimming removed 7 bases from V and 9 bases from J, with 15 bases in between. The CDR3 runs 13 residues. Per the germline V gene, CDR1 is LGHDT and CDR2 is YNNKEL (reference sequence). The CDR3 DNA follows: TGTGCCAGCAACGTCGGGGGTACAAGGGAGCTGTTTTTT. Translation gives CASNVGGTRELFF.

This rearrangement joins TRBV11-3 to TRBJ2-3; D gene ambiguous. V was trimmed by 0 bases and J by 2 bases, leaving 15 bases between them. The CDR3 is 17 residues long. CDR1 SGHNT and CDR2 YENEEA come from the germline V gene. DNA of the CDR3: TGTGCCAGCAGCTTAGATCAAGAGGCAGACCCCACAGATACGCAGTATTTT. Amino acids: CASSLDQEADPTDTQYF.

This clonotype was seen many times. The chain recombines TRBV11-1 with TRBJ2-1, with D perhaps TRBD2 (6 bases). Trimming took 4 bases from V and 1 from J, leaving 17 bases between them. This CDR3 region has 17 residues. Germline values: CDR1 SGHAT, CDR2 FQDESV (reference sequence). The CDR3 sequence is CASSSGLLIHSYNEQFF. CDR3 DNA sequence: TGTGCCAGCAGCTCAGGACTATTAATTCATTCCTACAATGAGCAGTTCTTC.

This clonotype was counted ten times or more. The J gene is TRBJ2-7, the V gene TRBV20-1; D perhaps matches TRBD2 (5 bases). V dropped 6 bases and J dropped 3 bases, with 12 bases sitting between them. Germline CDR1 DFQATT, CDR2 SNEGSKA (reference sequence). The CDR3 has 12 residues. CDR3 in amino acids: CSATSSFYEQYF. The CDR3 bases are TGCAGTGCCACTAGTTCTTTCTACGAGCAGTACTTC.

This clonotype has more than one count but fewer than ten. The rearrangement uses TRBV19 and TRBJ2-1, with 9 positions matching TRBD2. Trimming removed 3 bases from V and 9 bases from J; junction bases left unmatched: 12. Germline lookup yields CDR1 LNHDA and CDR2 SQIVND (reference sequence). The length of the CDR3 is 16 residues. CDR3 nucleotide sequence: TGTGCCAGTAGTATTCGGACGAGCGGGAGGAAGGCTGAGCAGTTCTTC. It translates to CASSIRTSGRKAEQFF.

The rearrangement links TRBV19 to TRBJ2-1, with 13 bases matching TRBD2. Germline CDR1 and CDR2: LNHDA and SQIVND (reference sequence). J lost 7 bases, V lost 4 bases, and 7 bases had no gene match. The CDR3 length is 16 residues. The CDR3 sequence is CASSNRTSGRYNEQFF. CDR3 coding DNA: TGTGCCAGTAGTAACCGGACTAGCGGGAGATATAATGAGCAGTTCTTC. Full variable domain (outside the CDR3, taken from reference TRBV19 and TRBJ2-1): DGGITQSPKYLFRKEGQNVTLSCEQNLNHDAMYWYRQDPGQGLRLIYYSQIVNDFQKGDIAEGYSVSREKKESFPLTVTSAQKNPTAFYLCASSNRTSGRYNEQFFGPGTRLTVL.

The J gene is TRBJ2-7, the V gene TRBV19, with a tentative D call TRBD2 (6 bases). V lost 1 base and J 3 bases, leaving 13 bases between the germline ends. The CDR3 length is 15 residues. Germline V gene lookup returns CDR1 LNHDA and CDR2 SQIVND (reference sequence). Here the CDR3 reads CASSIGSGLFYEQYF. CDR3 bases: TGTGCCAGTAGTATAGGTTCGGGACTCTTCTACGAGCAGTACTTC.

At least ten counts were recorded for this clonotype. The chain couples TRBV5-1 to TRBJ2-1, with 10 bases that match TRBD2. From germline, CDR1 is SGHRS and CDR2 YFSETQ. This CDR3 is 16 amino acids long. V dropped 7 bases and J dropped 3; count of bases not matched to a gene: 10. The CDR3 here is CASGGEGTSDYNEQFF. The CDR3 DNA reads TGCGCCAGCGGCGGGGAGGGGACTAGCGACTACAATGAGCAGTTCTTC.